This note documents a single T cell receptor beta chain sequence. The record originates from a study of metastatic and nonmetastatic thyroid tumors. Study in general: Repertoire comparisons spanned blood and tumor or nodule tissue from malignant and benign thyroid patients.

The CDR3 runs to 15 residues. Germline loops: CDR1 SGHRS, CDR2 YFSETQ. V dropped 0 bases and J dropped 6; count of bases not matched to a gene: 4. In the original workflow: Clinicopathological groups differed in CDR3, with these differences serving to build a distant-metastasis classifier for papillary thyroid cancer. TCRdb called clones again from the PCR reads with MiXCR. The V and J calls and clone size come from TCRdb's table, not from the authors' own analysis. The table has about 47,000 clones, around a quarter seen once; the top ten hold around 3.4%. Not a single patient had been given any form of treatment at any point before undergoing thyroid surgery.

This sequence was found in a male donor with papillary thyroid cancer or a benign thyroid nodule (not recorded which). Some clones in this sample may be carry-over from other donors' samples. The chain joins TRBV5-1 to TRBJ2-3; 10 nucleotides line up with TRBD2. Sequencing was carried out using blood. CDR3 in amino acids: CASSLVAGGVDTQYF. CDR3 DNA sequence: TGCGCCAGCAGCTTGGTAGCGGGAGGAGTGGATACGCAGTATTTT. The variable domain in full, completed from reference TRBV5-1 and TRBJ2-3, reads KAGVTQTPRYLIKTRGQQVTLSCSPISGHRSVSWYQQTPGQGLQFLFEYFSETQRNKGNFPGRFSGRQFSNSRSEMNVSTLELGDSALYLCASSLVAGGVDTQYFGPGTRLTVL.